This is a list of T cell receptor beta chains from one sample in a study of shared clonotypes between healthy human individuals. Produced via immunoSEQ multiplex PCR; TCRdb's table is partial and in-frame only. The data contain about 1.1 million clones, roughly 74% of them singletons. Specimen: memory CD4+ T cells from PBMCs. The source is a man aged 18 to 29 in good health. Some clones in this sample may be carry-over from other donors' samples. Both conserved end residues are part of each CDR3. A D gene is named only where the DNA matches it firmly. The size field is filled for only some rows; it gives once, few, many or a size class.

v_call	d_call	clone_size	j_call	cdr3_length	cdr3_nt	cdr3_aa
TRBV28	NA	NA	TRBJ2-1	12	TGTGCCAGCAGTCCCGCCTACAATGAGCAGTTCTTC	CASSPAYNEQFF
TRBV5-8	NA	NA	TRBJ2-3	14	TGTGCCAGCATCTGGGGTATAGCTTCGGGTACGCAGTATTTT	CASIWGIASGTQYF
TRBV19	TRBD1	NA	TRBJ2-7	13	TGTGCCAGTTCTCGGGACAGCACCTACGAGCAGTACTTC	CASSRDSTYEQYF
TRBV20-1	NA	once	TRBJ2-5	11	TGCAGTGCTAGTACGGAAGAGACCCAGTACTTC	CSASTEETQYF
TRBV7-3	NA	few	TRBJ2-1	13	TGTGCCAGCAGCTTGGCGGGTTCTAGTGAGCAGTTCTTC	CASSLAGSSEQFF
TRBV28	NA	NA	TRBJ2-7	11	TGTGCCAGCAGTTTTGAGGGCGAGCAGTACTTC	CASSFEGEQYF
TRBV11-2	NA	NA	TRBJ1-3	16	TGTGCCAGCAGCTTAAGTGGGGCAACTGGGAGAAACACCATATATTTT	CASSLSGATGRNTIYF
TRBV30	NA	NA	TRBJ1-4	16	TGTGCCTGGAGTGTACTCGTAGGAAACCCGCGGGAAAAACTGTTTTTT	CAWSVLVGNPREKLFF
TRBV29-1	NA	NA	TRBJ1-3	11	TGCAGCGTTAGATTTGTGGACAGCCTATATTTT	CSVRFVDSLYF
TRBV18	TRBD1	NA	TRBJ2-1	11	TGTGCCAGCTCAGGCCGGGACAGGGGATTCTTC	CASSGRDRGFF
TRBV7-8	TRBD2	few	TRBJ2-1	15	TGTGCCAGCAGCTTGCTAGCGGGATTTTACAATGAGCAGTTCTTC	CASSLLAGFYNEQFF
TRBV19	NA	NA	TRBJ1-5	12	TGTGCCAGTAGGAATAGCAATCAGCCCCAGCATTTT	CASRNSNQPQHF
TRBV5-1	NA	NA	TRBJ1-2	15	TGCGCCAGCAGCTTGGAGAATGGGGCCAACTATGGCTACACCTTC	CASSLENGANYGYTF
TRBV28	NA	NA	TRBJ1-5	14	TGTGCCAGCAGTGAGCGACACCCAAATCAGCCCCAGCATTTT	CASSERHPNQPQHF
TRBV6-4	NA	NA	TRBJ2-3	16	TGTGCCAGCAGTCCCTCGGGGCGGGCTAGCACAGATACGCAGTATTTT	CASSPSGRASTDTQYF
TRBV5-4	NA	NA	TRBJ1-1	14	TGTGCCAGCAGCTCGGAACAGGGGAACACTGAAGCTTTCTTT	CASSSEQGNTEAFF
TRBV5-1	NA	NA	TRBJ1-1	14	TGCGCCAGCAGCCCTGACAGGTCAAACACTGAAGCTTTCTTT	CASSPDRSNTEAFF
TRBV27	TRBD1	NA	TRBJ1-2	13	TGTGCCAGCAGTTTTACACAGGGGGCTGGCTACACCTTC	CASSFTQGAGYTF
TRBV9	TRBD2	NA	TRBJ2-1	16	TGTGCCAGCAGCGTATCCGGGACTATCGGGAACAATGAGCAGTTCTTC	CASSVSGTIGNNEQFF
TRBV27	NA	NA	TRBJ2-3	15	TGTGCCAGCAGTTTGTGGACTACGAGCTCTGATACGCAGTATTTT	CASSLWTTSSDTQYF
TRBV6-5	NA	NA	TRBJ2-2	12	TGTGCCACCGGGGGGAACACCGGGGAGCTGTTTTTT	CATGGNTGELFF
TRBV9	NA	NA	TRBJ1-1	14	TGTGCCAGCAGCGTACTGGGGGAAGACACTGAAGCTTTCTTT	CASSVLGEDTEAFF
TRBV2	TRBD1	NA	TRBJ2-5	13	TGTGCCAGCAGTGGAACAGGGGAAGAGACCCAGTACTTC	CASSGTGEETQYF
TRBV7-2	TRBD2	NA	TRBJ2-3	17	TGTGCCAGCAGCTTAGCTCCCCTAGCGGGGGGTCTGGATACGCAGTATTTT	CASSLAPLAGGLDTQYF
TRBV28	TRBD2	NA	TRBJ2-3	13	TGTGCCAGTCGGACTAGCGGCACAGATACGCAGTATTTT	CASRTSGTDTQYF
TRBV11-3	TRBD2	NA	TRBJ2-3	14	TGTGCCAGCAGCTTAGGACTAGCTTCAGATACGCAGTATTTT	CASSLGLASDTQYF
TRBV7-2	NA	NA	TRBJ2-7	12	TGTGCCAGCAGCTTATGGGCAGGCGAGCAGTACTTC	CASSLWAGEQYF
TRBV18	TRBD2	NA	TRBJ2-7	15	TGTGCCAGCTCACCCGGCGGGGGGAGCTCCTACGAGCAGTACTTC	CASSPGGGSSYEQYF
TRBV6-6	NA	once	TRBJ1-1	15	TGTGCCAGCATCTTACGGGGGGCGAGAGACACTGAAGCTTTCTTT	CASILRGARDTEAFF
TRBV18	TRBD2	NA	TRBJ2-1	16	TGTGCCAGCTCACCCCATCTAGCGGGTGCCTACAATGAGCAGTTCTTC	CASSPHLAGAYNEQFF
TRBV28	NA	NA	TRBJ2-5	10	TGTGCCAGCAGTCGGGAGACCCAGTACTTC	CASSRETQYF
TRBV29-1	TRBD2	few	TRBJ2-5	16	TGCAGCTCTACCCCACCCCTCGGGGGGGGGATCGAGACCCAGTACTTC	CSSTPPLGGGIETQYF
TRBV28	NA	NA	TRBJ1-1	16	TGTGCCAGCATCGTGGGGGGCGCGCAAATGAACACTGAAGCTTTCTTT	CASIVGGAQMNTEAFF
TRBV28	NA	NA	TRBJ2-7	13	TGTGCCAGCAGTCCCCAAAGAAGGTACGAGCAGTACTTC	CASSPQRRYEQYF
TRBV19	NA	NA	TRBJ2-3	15	TGTGCCAGTAGCACAGGATACACTAGCACAGATACGCAGTATTTT	CASSTGYTSTDTQYF
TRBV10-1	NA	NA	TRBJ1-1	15	TGCGCCAGCAGTGGGGCAATCGGGCGGGACACTGAAGCTTTCTTT	CASSGAIGRDTEAFF
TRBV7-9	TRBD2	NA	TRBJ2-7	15	TGTGCCAGCAGCTCCCGACTAGCGGGAAACTACGAGCAGTACTTC	CASSSRLAGNYEQYF
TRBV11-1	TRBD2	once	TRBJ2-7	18	TGTGCCAGCAGCCCCCGGTGGGGCGGGAGCTCCCAACTGTACGAGCAGTACTTC	CASSPRWGGSSQLYEQYF
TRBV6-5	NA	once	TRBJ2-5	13	TGTGCCAGCGGGAGACGGCCCGAAGAGACCCAGTACTTC	CASGRRPEETQYF
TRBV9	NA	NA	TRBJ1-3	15	TGTGCCAGCAGCGTTTTAGGGACCGCTGGAAACACCATATATTTT	CASSVLGTAGNTIYF
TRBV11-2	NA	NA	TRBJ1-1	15	TGTGCCAGCAGCCCACGCCCAGGGTTGGACACTGAAGCTTTCTTT	CASSPRPGLDTEAFF
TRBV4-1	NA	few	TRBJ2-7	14	TGCGCCAGCAGCCAAGGCATTCGGGTCTACGAGCAGTACTTC	CASSQGIRVYEQYF
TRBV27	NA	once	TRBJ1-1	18	TGTGCCAGCAGTTCTTTCCTATACAATCCCCGAGGGGGGACTGAAGCTTTCTTT	CASSSFLYNPRGGTEAFF
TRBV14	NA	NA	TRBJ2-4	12	TGTGCCAGCAGCCTACAGCCCGGCATTCAGTACTTC	CASSLQPGIQYF
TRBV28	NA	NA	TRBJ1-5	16	TGTGCCAGCAGTTTGAGGCGGGGGGCTAGCAATCAGCCCCAGCATTTT	CASSLRRGASNQPQHF
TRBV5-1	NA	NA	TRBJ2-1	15	TGCGCCAGCAGTTTAGCGGACCGCTCCTACAATGAGCAGTTCTTC	CASSLADRSYNEQFF
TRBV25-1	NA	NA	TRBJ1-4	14	TGTGCCAGCAGTGAAGGGGGAGGGCGACTTAAACTGTTTTTT	CASSEGGGRLKLFF
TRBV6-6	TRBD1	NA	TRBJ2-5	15	TGTGCCAGCAGTACAGGGGGCGCAGGCCGGGAGACCCAGTACTTC	CASSTGGAGRETQYF
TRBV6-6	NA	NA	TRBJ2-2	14	TGTGCCAGCAGTTCATCCAACAGGGCCGGGGAGCTGTTTTTT	CASSSSNRAGELFF